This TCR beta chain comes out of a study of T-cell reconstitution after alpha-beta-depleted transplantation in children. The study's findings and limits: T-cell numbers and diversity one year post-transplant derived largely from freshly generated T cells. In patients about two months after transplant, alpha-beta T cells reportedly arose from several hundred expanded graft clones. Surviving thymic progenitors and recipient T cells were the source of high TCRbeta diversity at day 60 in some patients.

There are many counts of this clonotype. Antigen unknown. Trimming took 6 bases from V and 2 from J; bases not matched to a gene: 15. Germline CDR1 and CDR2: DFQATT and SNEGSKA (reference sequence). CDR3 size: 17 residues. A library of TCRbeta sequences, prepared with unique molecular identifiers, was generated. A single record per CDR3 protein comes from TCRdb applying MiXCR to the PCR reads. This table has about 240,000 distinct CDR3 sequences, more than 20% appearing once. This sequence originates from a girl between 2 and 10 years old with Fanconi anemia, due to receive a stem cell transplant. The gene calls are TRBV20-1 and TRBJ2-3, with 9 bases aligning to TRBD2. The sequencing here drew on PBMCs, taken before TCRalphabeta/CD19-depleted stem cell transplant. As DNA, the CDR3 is TGCAGTGCCAGAAAGGGGCTAGCGGGGATTTCCACAGATACGCAGTATTTT. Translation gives CSARKGLAGISTDTQYF.